This paragraph reports one TCR beta chain. No antigen is known for it. This entry belongs to a study of CD8+CD57+ T cells in acquired aplastic anemia. Looking at the study overall: Sorting CD4+ and CD8+ cells gave DNA averaging approximately 3 ug. There were 10 million or so reads, on average, for CD4+ cells from healthy donors.

This CDR3 spans 14 amino acids. CDR1 SGHRS and CDR2 YFSETQ come from the germline V gene. Whole-study results and caveats: Controls and patients did not differ significantly in CD8+ Simpson's diversity. In common between the patients and the controls were more than 25 CD8+ CDR3 sequences.

Profiling of TCR beta VDJ combinations and CDR3 sequences used genomic DNA as template. TCRdb ran MiXCR on the reads and lists one entry per CDR3 protein. The data hold 150,000 to 200,000 distinct CDR3 sequences, with about three fifths observed a single time. This receptor was taken from a human donor in good health. Sequenced input: sorted CD4+, CD8+, or CD8+CD57+ T cells (not recorded which) from PBMCs. This chain links TRBV5-1 with TRBJ2-1; 8 positions match TRBD1. The J call may be wrong; the DNA end is better matched by TRBJ2-5. CDR3 loop: CASSSPGQVETQYF. DNA of the CDR3: TGCGCCAGCAGCTCTCCGGGACAGGTTGAGACCCAGTACTTC.